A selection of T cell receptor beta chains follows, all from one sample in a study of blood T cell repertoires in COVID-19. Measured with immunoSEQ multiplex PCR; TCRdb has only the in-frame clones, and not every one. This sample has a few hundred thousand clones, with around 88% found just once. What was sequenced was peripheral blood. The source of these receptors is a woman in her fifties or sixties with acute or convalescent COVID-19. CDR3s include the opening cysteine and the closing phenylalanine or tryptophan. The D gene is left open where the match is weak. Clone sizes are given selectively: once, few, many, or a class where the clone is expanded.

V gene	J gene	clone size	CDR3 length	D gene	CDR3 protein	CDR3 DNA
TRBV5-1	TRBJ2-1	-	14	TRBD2	CASSPGTSANEQFF	TGCGCCAGCAGCCCCGGGACTAGCGCCAATGAGCAGTTCTTC
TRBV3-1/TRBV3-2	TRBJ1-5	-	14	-	CASSQFISNQPQHF	TGTGCCAGCAGCCAGTTCATTAGCAATCAGCCCCAGCATTTT
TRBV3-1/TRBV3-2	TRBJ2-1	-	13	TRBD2	CASSPSGANEQFF	TGTGCCAGCAGCCCTAGCGGGGCAAATGAGCAGTTCTTC
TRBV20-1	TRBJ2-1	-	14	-	CSASLPAPQDEQFF	TGCAGTGCTAGTTTGCCTGCCCCTCAGGATGAGCAGTTCTTC
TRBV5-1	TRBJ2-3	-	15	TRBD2	CASTPGTSFPDTQYF	TGCGCCAGCACCCCCGGGACTAGCTTTCCAGATACGCAGTATTTT
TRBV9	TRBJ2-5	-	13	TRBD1	CASTRTGTETQYF	TGTGCCAGCACGCGGACAGGGACGGAGACCCAGTACTTC
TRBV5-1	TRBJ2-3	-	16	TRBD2	CASSGGTSGSTDTQYF	TGCGCCAGCAGCGGTGGGACTAGCGGGTCCACAGATACGCAGTATTTT
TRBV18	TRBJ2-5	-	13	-	CASSPPGLETQYF	TGTGCCAGCTCACCACCGGGACTAGAGACCCAGTACTTC
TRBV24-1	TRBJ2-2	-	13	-	CATQPGQTGELFF	TGTGCCACCCAACCTGGACAGACCGGGGAGCTGTTTTTT
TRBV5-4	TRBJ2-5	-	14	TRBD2	CASSLVGLQETQYF	TGTGCCAGCTCCTTGGTGGGACTACAAGAGACCCAGTACTTC
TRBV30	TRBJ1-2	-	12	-	CAWVVGTGGYTF	TGTGCCTGGGTCGTAGGCACGGGGGGCTACACCTTC
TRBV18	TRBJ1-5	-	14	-	CASSLDRQGQPQHF	TGTGCCAGCTCACTTGACAGGCAAGGGCAGCCCCAGCATTTT
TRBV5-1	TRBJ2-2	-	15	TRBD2	CASSPFAGGVGELFF	TGCGCCAGCAGCCCTTTCGCGGGAGGGGTCGGGGAGCTGTTTTTT
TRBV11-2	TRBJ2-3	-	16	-	CASSPRGAADPDTQYF	TGTGCCAGCAGCCCGCGTGGGGCGGCCGACCCAGATACGCAGTATTTT
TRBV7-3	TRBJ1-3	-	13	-	CASSFNSGNTIYF	TGTGCCAGCAGCTTTAACTCTGGAAACACCATATATTTT
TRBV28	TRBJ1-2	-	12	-	CASSLLNYGYTF	TGTGCCAGCAGTCTCCTTAACTATGGCTACACCTTC
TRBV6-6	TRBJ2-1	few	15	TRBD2	CASSYAREGYNEQFF	TGTGCCAGCAGTTACGCCCGGGAGGGGTACAATGAGCAGTTCTTC
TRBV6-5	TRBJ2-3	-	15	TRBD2	CASSGTSGGTDTQYF	TGTGCCAGCAGCGGGACTAGCGGGGGCACAGATACGCAGTATTTT
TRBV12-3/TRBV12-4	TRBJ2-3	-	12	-	CASSLTVDTQYF	TGTGCCAGCAGTTTAACAGTGGATACGCAGTATTTT
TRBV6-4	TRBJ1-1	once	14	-	CASSDSEETHEAFF	TGTGCCAGCAGTGACTCGGAGGAGACCCATGAAGCTTTCTTT
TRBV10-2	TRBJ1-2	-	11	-	CASTAEGGYTF	TGCGCCAGCACAGCGGAGGGTGGCTACACCTTC
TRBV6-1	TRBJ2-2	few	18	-	CASSEAPWQGTNTGELFF	TGTGCCAGCAGTGAAGCCCCTTGGCAGGGCACGAACACCGGGGAGCTGTTTTTT
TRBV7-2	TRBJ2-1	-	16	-	CASSFFGGEIYNEQFF	TGTGCCAGCAGCTTCTTCGGCGGGGAGATTTACAATGAGCAGTTCTTC
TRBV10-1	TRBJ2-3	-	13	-	CASSLRSTDTQYF	TGCGCCAGCAGTCTCCGTAGCACAGATACGCAGTATTTT
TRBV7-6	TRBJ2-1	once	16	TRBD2	CASSPDTSGGLNEQFF	TGTGCCAGCAGCCCTGACACTAGCGGGGGACTCAATGAGCAGTTCTTC
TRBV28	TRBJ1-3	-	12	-	CASSSSRNTIYF	TGTGCCAGCAGCAGTTCCAGAAACACCATATATTTT
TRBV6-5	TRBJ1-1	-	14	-	CASSLGTGNTEAFF	TGTGCCAGCAGCCTTGGAACAGGGAACACTGAAGCTTTCTTT
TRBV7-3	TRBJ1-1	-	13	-	CASSQDRLTEAFF	TGTGCCAGCAGCCAAGACAGATTAACTGAAGCTTTCTTT
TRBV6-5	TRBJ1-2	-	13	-	CASRAGIAGGYTF	TGTGCCAGCAGGGCGGGGATAGCGGGAGGCTACACCTTC
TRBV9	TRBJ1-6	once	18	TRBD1	CASAKAGTGDSYNSPLHF	TGTGCCAGCGCCAAGGCCGGGACAGGGGACTCCTATAATTCACCCCTCCACTTT
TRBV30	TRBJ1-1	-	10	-	CAWSWRGVFF	TGTGCCTGGAGCTGGCGGGGAGTTTTCTTT
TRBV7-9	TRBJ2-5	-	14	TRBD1	CASSSRDREETQYF	TGTGCCAGCAGCTCCCGGGACAGGGAAGAGACCCAGTACTTC
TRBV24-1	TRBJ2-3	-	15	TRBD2	CATSDASAGSDTQYF	TGTGCCACCAGTGATGCCTCAGCGGGGTCGGATACGCAGTATTTT
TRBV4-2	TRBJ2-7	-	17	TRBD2	CASSQLLETSGEFEQYF	TGTGCCAGCAGCCAACTCTTGGAGACTAGCGGGGAGTTTGAGCAGTACTTC
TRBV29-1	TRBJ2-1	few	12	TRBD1	CSVDSTGPEQFF	TGCAGCGTTGACTCGACAGGGCCTGAGCAGTTCTTC
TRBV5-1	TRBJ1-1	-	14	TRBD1	CAGRTGGMDTEAFF	TGCGCCGGACGGACAGGGGGCATGGACACTGAAGCTTTCTTT
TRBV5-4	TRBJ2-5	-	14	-	CASSLGGVQETQYF	TGTGCCAGCAGCTTGGGGGGAGTCCAAGAGACCCAGTACTTC
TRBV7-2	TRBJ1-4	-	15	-	CASSLSRQGGEKLFF	TGTGCCAGCAGCTTGTCGCGGCAGGGTGGTGAAAAACTGTTTTTT
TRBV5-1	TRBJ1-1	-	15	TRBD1	CASSRQGQLNTEAFF	TGCGCCAGCAGTCGCCAGGGACAGCTGAACACTGAAGCTTTCTTT
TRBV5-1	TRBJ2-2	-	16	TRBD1	CASSLTRGRDTGELFF	TGCGCCAGCAGCTTGACGAGGGGGCGCGACACCGGGGAGCTGTTTTTT
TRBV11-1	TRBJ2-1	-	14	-	CASSLPGSYNEQFF	TGTGCCAGCAGCTTACCAGGTTCCTACAATGAGCAGTTCTTC
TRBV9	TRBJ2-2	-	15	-	CASSVGNRDTGELFF	TGTGCCAGCAGCGTAGGCAACAGGGACACCGGGGAGCTGTTTTTT
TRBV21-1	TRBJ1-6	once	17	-	CASTLSRFFILNSPLHF	TGTGCCAGCACCCTTTCGAGGTTCTTTATCTTAAATTCACCCCTCCACTTT
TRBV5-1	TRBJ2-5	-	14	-	CASSTGPAGETQYF	TGCGCCAGCAGCACGGGACCTGCGGGGGAGACCCAGTACTTC